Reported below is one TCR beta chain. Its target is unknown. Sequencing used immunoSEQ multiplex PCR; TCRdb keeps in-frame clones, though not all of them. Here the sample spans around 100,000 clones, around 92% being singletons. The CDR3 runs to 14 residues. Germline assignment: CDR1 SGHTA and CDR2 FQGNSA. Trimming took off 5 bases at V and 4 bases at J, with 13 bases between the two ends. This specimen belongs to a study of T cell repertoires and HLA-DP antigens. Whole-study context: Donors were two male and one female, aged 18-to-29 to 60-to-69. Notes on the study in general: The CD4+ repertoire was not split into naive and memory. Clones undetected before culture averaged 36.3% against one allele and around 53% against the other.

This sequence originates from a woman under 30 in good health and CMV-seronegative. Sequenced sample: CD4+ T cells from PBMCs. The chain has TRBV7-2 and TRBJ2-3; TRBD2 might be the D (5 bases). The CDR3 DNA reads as TGTGCCAGCAGCAACTGGGCGGGCGCAGATACGCAGTATTTT. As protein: CASSNWAGADTQYF. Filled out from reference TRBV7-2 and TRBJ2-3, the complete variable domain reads GAGVSQSPSNKVTEKGKDVELRCDPISGHTALYWYRQSLGQGLEFLIYFQGNSAPDKSGLPSDRFSAERTGGSVSTLTIQRTQQEDSAVYLCASSNWAGADTQYFGPGTRLTVL.